The sequence of this T cell receptor (beta chain) was determined in a study of OX40 agonist ivuxolimab in advanced cancers. This table comes from immunoSEQ multiplex PCR, and its TCRdb copy is limited to in-frame clones, with some not included. The data contain 15,000 or so clones, about 88% of them singletons. Germline V gives CDR1 LGHNA, CDR2 YSLEER. With V trimmed by 1 base and J by 8 bases, 8 bases remained unmatched. The CDR3 extends over 17 amino acids. The receptor comes from an adult with an advanced solid tumor such as melanoma, head and neck, liver or kidney cancer. Sample: CD4+ or CD8+ T cells sorted from blood, taken in a trial of the OX40 agonist ivuxolimab. The rearrangement links TRBV4-3 to TRBJ2-1, with 13 bases that match TRBD2. For the CDR3, the DNA is TGCGCCAGCAGCCAAGCCCTACTAGCGGGGGGGCCCTATGAGCAGTTCTTC. Its translation: CASSQALLAGGPYEQFF.